A single sample gave rise to the 9 T cell receptor beta chains below, sequenced in a study of OX40 agonist ivuxolimab in advanced cancers. TCRdb's copy holds only in-frame clones and misses some; the assay was immunoSEQ multiplex PCR. The table has 30,000 to 40,000 clones, about four fifths seen once. The specimen comprised CD4+ or CD8+ T cells sorted from blood, sampled in a trial of the OX40 agonist ivuxolimab. Receptors originate from an adult with an advanced solid tumor such as melanoma, head and neck, liver or kidney cancer.

In nucleotides, the CDR3 is TGTGCCAGCAGCCAAGTTGGCGGCAATGAGCAGTTCTTC. It codes for CASSQVGGNEQFF. The gene calls are TRBV14 and TRBJ2-1; no clear D gene. CDR1 is SGHDN, CDR2 FVKESK, per germline. V lost 1 base to trimming and J lost 6 bases, with 7 bases between them. This CDR3 is built from 13 residues.

The rearrangement links TRBV21-1 to TRBJ2-3; no DNA check was done on the table's D call, TRBD2. TRBV21-1 corresponds to a pseudogene. This CDR3 comprises 18 residues. Here the CDR3 DNA reads TGTGCCAGCAGCCGTAGGACTAGCGGGGCGCCCGTCACAGATACGCAGTATTTT. Amino acids: CASSRRTSGAPVTDTQYF.

The genes are TRBV9 and TRBJ2-2, with 7 nucleotides matching TRBD2. Germline-derived CDR1 and CDR2 are SGDLS and YYNGEE. The CDR3 is 16 amino acids. V dropped 0 bases and J dropped 6; count of bases not matched to a gene: 8. CDR3 in DNA: TGTGCCAGCAGCGTAGTCGAATCCAGCGGGGCCGGGGAGCTGTTTTTT. This sequence encodes CASSVVESSGAGELFF.

The chain combines TRBV11-2 with TRBJ2-5; 7 bases align to TRBD2. The ends lost 5 bases at V and 7 bases at J; junction bases unmatched: 10. The CDR3 loop spans 14 amino acids. In germline, CDR1 is SGHAT, CDR2 FQNNGV. CDR3 coding DNA: TGTGCCAGCAGCCCCGGGACTACCAAAGGGACCCAGTACTTC. This codes for CASSPGTTKGTQYF.

The chain employs TRBV28 and TRBJ1-2, with 9 positions matching TRBD1. The CDR3 extends over 15 amino acids. Germline loops: CDR1 MDHEN, CDR2 SYDVKM. Trimming at V came to 6 bases and at J to 5 bases, leaving 10 bases not matched to a gene. The CDR3 coding sequence is TGTGCCAGCAGGAGGGGCACAGGGGGCGGGTATGGCTACACCTTC. Translated: CASRRGTGGGYGYTF.

The chain links TRBV5-1 to TRBJ2-7, with D maybe TRBD1 (6 bases). This CDR3 comprises 14 residues. V was clipped by 2 bases and J by 6 bases, with 15 bases between them. The germline V gene has CDR1 SGHRS and CDR2 YFSETQ. The CDR3 here is CASSFVQGNSEQYF. The CDR3 coding sequence is TGCGCCAGCAGCTTCGTTCAGGGGAACAGCGAGCAGTACTTC.

This clone appeared a single time. The gene calls are TRBV7-9 and TRBJ1-3, with 8 bases matching TRBD1. J was trimmed by 5 bases and V by 4 bases; bases with no gene match: 10. The CDR3 runs 16 residues. Germline CDR1 reads SEHNR; CDR2 reads FQNEAQ (reference sequence). CDR3 residues: CASSSLTGGKRNTIYF. Here the CDR3 DNA reads TGTGCCAGCAGCTCATTAACAGGGGGAAAAAGAAACACCATATATTTT. Supplemented by reference TRBV7-9 and TRBJ1-3, the full variable domain reads DTGVSQNPRHKITKRGQNVTFRCDPISEHNRLYWYRQTLGQGPEFLTYFQNEAQLEKSRLLSDRFSAERPKGSFSTLEIQRTEQGDSAMYLCASSSLTGGKRNTIYFGEGSWLTVV.

The V call is TRBV27, the J call TRBJ2-1; TRBD2 aligns across 9 bases. With 1 base clipped from V and 6 bases from J, the junction kept 4 bases outside the gene matches. Germline CDR1 and CDR2: MNHEY and SMNVEV (reference sequence). CDR3 size: 15 residues. CDR3 bases: TGTGCCAGCAGTTTATATGGCGGGAGGGCCAATGAGCAGTTCTTC. Its translation: CASSLYGGRANEQFF.

The chain links TRBV2 to TRBJ1-1; D ambiguous. The CDR3 has 13 residues. Germline V lookup: CDR1 SNHLY, CDR2 FYNNEI. Trimming took off 7 bases at V and 0 bases at J, with 9 bases between the two ends. The CDR3 nucleotides are TGTGCCAGCACAGAACTTGTGAACACTGAAGCTTTCTTT. Residues: CASTELVNTEAFF. The variable domain in full, with the rest retrieved from reference TRBV2 and TRBJ1-1, is EPEVTQTPSHQVTQMGQEVILRCVPISNHLYFYWYRQILGQKVEFLVSFYNNEISEKSEIFDDQFSVERPDGSNFTLKIRSTKLEDSAMYFCASTELVNTEAFFGQGTRLTVV.